This T cell receptor (beta chain) was identified in a study of cytomegalovirus exposure and HLA in healthy donors. This clone has a handful of counts. The germline CDR1 and CDR2 sequences are SGHTS and YDEGEE. After removal of 2 bases from V and 6 bases from J, the junction contained 3 bases not matched to a gene. This CDR3 is 15 amino acids long. PCR amplification relied on 60 Vbeta primers (plus 13 Jbeta primers). Profiled with immunoSEQ multiplex PCR; TCRdb holds only in-frame clones, not every one. Seen here are approximately 200,000 clones, over 75% observed once, and the top ten hold roughly 0.095%.

The chain combines TRBV5-8 with TRBJ2-1; 12 nucleotides match TRBD2. This sequence originates from a boy younger than 10 in good health and CMV-seronegative. Sequencing input: PBMCs. The CDR3 region has the DNA TGTGCCAGCAGCTTCCGACTAGCGGGGGCCAATGAGCAGTTCTTC. It is translated as CASSFRLAGANEQFF.